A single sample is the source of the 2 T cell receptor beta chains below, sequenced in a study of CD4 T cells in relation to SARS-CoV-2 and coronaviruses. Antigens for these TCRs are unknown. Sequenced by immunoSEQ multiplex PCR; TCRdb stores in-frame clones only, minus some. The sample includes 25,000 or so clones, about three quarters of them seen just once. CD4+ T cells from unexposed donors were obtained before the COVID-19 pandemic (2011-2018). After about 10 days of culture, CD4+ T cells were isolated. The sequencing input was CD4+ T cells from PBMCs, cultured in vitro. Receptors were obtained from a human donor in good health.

The CDR3 bases are TGTGCCAGCAGCAATGAAAGCGGGTGCTCCTACAATGAGCAGTTCTTC. Amino acids: CASSNESGCSYNEQFF. The rearrangement joins TRBV21-1 to TRBJ2-1; TRBD2 is taken as the D call from the table, unchecked against the DNA. TRBV21-1 is an annotated pseudogene. The CDR3 covers 16 residues.

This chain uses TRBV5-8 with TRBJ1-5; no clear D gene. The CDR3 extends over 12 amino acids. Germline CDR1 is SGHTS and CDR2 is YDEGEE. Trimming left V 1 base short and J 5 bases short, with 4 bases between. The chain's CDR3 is CASSLRDQPQHF. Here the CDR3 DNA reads TGTGCCAGCAGCTTGCGGGATCAGCCCCAGCATTTT. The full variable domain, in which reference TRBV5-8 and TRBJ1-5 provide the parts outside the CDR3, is EAGVTQSPTHLIKTRGQQATLRCSPISGHTSVYWYQQALGLGLQFLLWYDEGEERNRGNFPPRFSGRQFPNYSSELNVNALELEDSALYLCASSLRDQPQHFGDGTRLSIL.